Listed here are 4 T cell receptor beta chains from one sample, sequenced in a study of blood T cell repertoires in COVID-19. Libraries were prepared by immunoSEQ multiplex PCR; TCRdb keeps only in-frame clonotypes and omits some of them. Of about 71,000 clones in the sample, roughly 88% were seen once. Sequencing was carried out using peripheral blood. Receptor source: a man younger than 45 with acute or convalescent COVID-19.

J is TRBJ2-1 and V is TRBV6-5, with 9 bases that match TRBD2. The trim removed 8 bases at V and 0 bases at J, leaving 2 bases unmatched. There are 14 residues in the CDR3. Germline V gene data show CDR1 as MNHEY and CDR2 as SVGAGI. CDR3 residues: CASSSGTSYNEQFF. The CDR3 DNA sequence: TGTGCCAGCTCTAGCGGGACCTCCTACAATGAGCAGTTCTTC.

This chain links TRBV6-6 with TRBJ1-6; no clear D. The CDR3 runs 16 residues. Deletions cut 2 bases from V and 0 bases from J, with 8 bases between. Germline CDR1 MNHNY, CDR2 SVGAGI (reference sequence). DNA for the CDR3: TGTGCCAGCAGTTACACGGGAAGCTCCTATAATTCACCCCTCCACTTT. Its translation: CASSYTGSSYNSPLHF.

The chain carries TRBV2 and TRBJ1-1; tentative D call: TRBD1 (6 bases). The V end lost 6 bases, the J end lost 4 bases, and 12 bases lay between the germline ends. This CDR3 spans 13 amino acids. Germline V gene lookup returns CDR1 SNHLY and CDR2 FYNNEI. The CDR3 sequence: CASSRGQITEAFF. As DNA, the CDR3 is TGTGCCAGCAGCCGAGGACAGATCACTGAAGCTTTCTTT. The full variable domain, completed using reference TRBV2 and TRBJ1-1, is EPEVTQTPSHQVTQMGQEVILRCVPISNHLYFYWYRQILGQKVEFLVSFYNNEISEKSEIFDDQFSVERPDGSNFTLKIRSTKLEDSAMYFCASSRGQITEAFFGQGTRLTVV.

Only a few counts were recorded for this clone. This sequence joins TRBV4-2 and TRBJ1-1; unclear D gene. This CDR3 is built from 14 residues. The V and J ends lost 1 base and 6 bases respectively, with 12 bases between them. CDR1 is LGHNA, CDR2 YNFKEQ, per germline. Here the CDR3 DNA reads TGTGCCAGCAGCCAAGGTCCGGGGAATGCTGAAGCTTTCTTT. It encodes CASSQGPGNAEAFF.